The 19 T cell receptor beta chains in this list originate from one sample, sequenced in a study of T cells in Graves' hyperthyroidism and ophthalmopathy. RNA transcripts gave rise to amplified TCR beta CDR3 regions. HTBI primers drove first-round RT-PCR of the TCR CDR3. TCRdb itself ran the multiplex PCR reads through MiXCR, one entry per CDR3 protein. The top ten clones hold under 65% of a sample with about 210,000 distinct CDR3 sequences, roughly 15% of them seen once. Sample: blood. The receptors here all came from a man aged 50-60 years with Graves' hyperthyroidism.

This chain uses TRBV14 with TRBJ2-7; 9 positions match TRBD2. CDR3 size: 15 residues. V was pared by 1 base and J by 4 bases, with 5 bases of the junction left unmatched. Per the germline V gene, CDR1 is SGHDN and CDR2 is FVKESK. Written as DNA, the CDR3 is TGTGCCAGCAGCCAAGGTAGCGGGAGTGGGTACGAGCAGTACTTC. Protein sequence: CASSQGSGSGYEQYF. The full variable domain, completed using reference TRBV14 and TRBJ2-7, is EAGVTQFPSHSVIEKGQTVTLRCDPISGHDNLYWYRRVMGKEIKFLLHFVKESKQDESGMPNNRFLAERTGGTYSTLKVQPAELEDSGVYFCASSQGSGSGYEQYFGPGTRLTVT.

The rearrangement joins TRBV12-3 or TRBV12-4 to TRBJ2-7; 11 bases align to TRBD2. J gave up 4 bases and V 5 bases, and 7 bases lay outside the gene matches. There are 15 residues in the CDR3. The CDR3 loop is CASSAVAGGLYEQYF. Here the CDR3 DNA reads TGTGCCAGCAGTGCGGTAGCGGGAGGGCTGTACGAGCAGTACTTC.

This clonotype was observed many times. The chain combines TRBV6-1 with TRBJ1-1; D call uncertain. V was pared by 3 bases and J by 5 bases, with 10 bases between. Germline-derived CDR1 and CDR2 are MNHNS and SASEGT. The CDR3 totals 13 residues. The CDR3 reads CASSDTWNTEAFF. The CDR3 DNA reads TGTGCCAGCAGTGATACATGGAATACTGAAGCTTTCTTT.

This clonotype has at least ten counts. The chain combines TRBV12-3 or TRBV12-4 with TRBJ1-1, with D tentatively TRBD1 (6 bases). The CDR3 sequence is 17 residues long. V dropped 2 bases and J dropped 3 bases, with 19 bases sitting between them. The CDR3 region has the DNA TGTGCCAGCAGTTTAAAGGGGGGGGGGGCCGGGGACACTGAAGCTTTCTTT. Translation: CASSLKGGGAGDTEAFF.

V usage is TRBV19 and J usage is TRBJ2-7; the D gene is possibly TRBD1 (5 bases). The CDR3 length is 17 residues. Trimming stripped 3 bases from V and 7 bases from J, with 25 bases between. Germline V gene sequence: CDR1 LNHDA, CDR2 SQIVND (reference sequence). CDR3 bases: TGTGCCAGTAGTATCCGTTTTACGACAGCAACCTTTCGGGAGCAGTACTTC. Protein sequence: CASSIRFTTATFREQYF.

The V and J genes are TRBV11-2 and TRBJ2-1; TRBD2 matches 10 bases. This CDR3 region has 16 residues. Germline loops: CDR1 SGHAT, CDR2 FQNNGV. With 10 bases clipped from V and 0 bases from J, the junction kept 9 bases outside the gene matches. In nucleotides, the CDR3 is TGTGCCACCCGGACTAGCGGTCAGAGCTCCTACAATGAGCAGTTCTTC. Translation: CATRTSGQSSYNEQFF.

This clonotype came up a few times. Written as DNA, the CDR3 is TGCGCCAGCAGAGAGGGGAGGGCCGGTGGGGAGACCCAGTACTTC. Translation: CASREGRAGGETQYF. V gene TRBV4-1 combines with J gene TRBJ2-5; 7 bases fit TRBD2. The trim removed 6 bases at V and 5 bases at J, leaving 12 bases unmatched. The CDR3 length is 15 residues. The V gene's germline CDR1 is MGHRA and CDR2 YSYEKL.

This clonotype was picked up many times. The chain recombines TRBV12-3 or TRBV12-4 with TRBJ2-7, with 7 bases lining up with TRBD1. The ends lost 3 bases at V and 1 base at J; junction bases unmatched: 6. The CDR3 extends over 15 amino acids. CDR3 nucleotides: TGTGCCAGCAGTTTGACAGGGAAGGGATCCTACGAGCAGTACTTC. Amino acid sequence: CASSLTGKGSYEQYF.

This clonotype was observed many times. The CDR3: CACIPGERASTDTQYF. CDR3 coding DNA: TGTGCCTGTATTCCTGGGGAACGGGCGAGCACAGATACGCAGTATTTT. The chain carries TRBV30 and TRBJ2-3; D unresolved. The germline gives CDR1 GTSNPN, CDR2 SVGIG (reference sequence). Trimming pared 6 bases from V and 0 bases from J, leaving 19 bases between. This CDR3 spans 16 amino acids. The variable domain in full, with the rest retrieved from reference TRBV30 and TRBJ2-3, is SQTIHQWPATLVQPVGSPLSLECTVEGTSNPNLYWYRQAAGRGLQLLFYSVGIGQISSEVPQNLSASRPQDRQFILSSKKLLLSDSGFYLCACIPGERASTDTQYFGPGTRLTVL.

The chain recombines TRBV5-1 with TRBJ2-5; 7 bases match TRBD2. J gave up 4 bases and V 0 bases, and 6 bases lay outside the gene matches. Per germline, CDR1 SGHRS and CDR2 YFSETQ. The CDR3 is made up of 15 amino acids. The CDR3 here is CASSLALGGGETQYF. CDR3 DNA sequence: TGCGCCAGCAGCTTGGCCTTGGGGGGGGGAGAGACCCAGTACTTC.

This clonotype showed up many times. The chain is built from TRBV5-1 and TRBJ2-1, with 12 positions matching TRBD2. J was trimmed by 9 bases and V by 4 bases; bases with no gene match: 8. This CDR3 spans 15 amino acids. CDR1 and CDR2 (germline): SGHRS, YFSETQ. Here the CDR3 reads CASSPTSGRSPEQFF. In DNA, the CDR3 is TGCGCCAGCAGCCCGACTAGCGGGAGATCCCCTGAGCAGTTCTTC.

In this sample, this clonotype turned up many times. This chain links TRBV5-1 with TRBJ2-7; 10 bases align to TRBD1. V lost 4 bases and J lost 5; bases outside the gene matches: 6. The CDR3 is made up of 14 amino acids. The germline V gene has CDR1 SGHRS and CDR2 YFSETQ. CDR3: CASSGPGQGNEQYF. The CDR3 DNA reads TGCGCCAGCAGCGGACCGGGACAGGGGAACGAGCAGTACTTC.

This clonotype was picked up a small number of times. The J gene is TRBJ2-7, the V gene TRBV11-1; the match to TRBD2 covers 12 bases. The CDR3 spans 16 residues. V dropped 5 bases and J dropped 7; count of bases not matched to a gene: 12. The germline gives CDR1 SGHAT, CDR2 FQDESV (reference sequence). For the CDR3, the DNA is TGTGCCAGCAGCATAACGCTAGCGGGAGGGTTTCGGGAGCAGTACTTC. It encodes CASSITLAGGFREQYF.

This chain uses TRBV4-1 with TRBJ2-6; no definite D call. The CDR3 runs to 16 residues. Per the germline V gene, CDR1 is MGHRA and CDR2 is YSYEKL. Trimming removed 5 bases at V and 0 bases at J, with 11 bases between. The CDR3 loop is CASSLRPGSGANVLTF. CDR3 coding DNA: TGCGCCAGCAGCTTACGACCGGGCTCTGGGGCCAACGTCCTGACTTTC.

In this sample, this clonotype turned up once. A much bigger clone sits one base away, suggesting this may be a read error. The gene calls are TRBV2 and TRBJ2-2, with 7 bases that match TRBD2. CDR3 size: 15 residues. Germline V CDR1 and CDR2: SNHLY, FYNNEI. The CDR3 DNA is TGTGCCAGCAGTGAGTTAGCGGGCCGCACCGGGGAGCCGTTTTTT. Encoded protein: CASSELAGRTGEPFF.

This clonotype was found a few times. This chain links TRBV29-1 with TRBJ2-1; 10 bases match TRBD2. In germline, CDR1 is SQVTM, CDR2 ANQGSEA. The CDR3 sequence is 13 residues long. V lost 7 bases and J lost 3; bases outside the gene matches: 3. As DNA, the CDR3 is TGCAGCGATACTAGCGGGAACTACAATGAGCAGTTCTTC. It translates to CSDTSGNYNEQFF.

This chain joins TRBV4-3 and TRBJ2-7; D gene ambiguous. This CDR3 has 15 amino acids. Germline V gene sequence: CDR1 LGHNA, CDR2 YSLEER. V shed 0 bases and J shed 2 bases, with 11 bases lying between them. CDR3 coding DNA: TGCGCCAGCAGCCAAGATCGAACTGCGACCTACGAGCAGTACTTC. Its protein is CASSQDRTATYEQYF.

This clonotype was recorded at least ten times. The rearrangement joins TRBV28 to TRBJ1-1; D ambiguous. Germline V CDR1 and CDR2: MDHEN, SYDVKM. This CDR3 comprises 11 residues. Trimming took 3 bases from V and 8 from J, leaving 7 bases between them. CDR3 protein: CASSFGVEAFF. The CDR3 region has the DNA TGTGCCAGCAGTTTTGGTGTCGAAGCTTTCTTT.

Ten or more counts support this clonotype. This rearrangement joins TRBV7-8 to TRBJ2-1; no reliable D call. Germline V gene sequence: CDR1 SGHVS, CDR2 FQNEAQ. The CDR3 has 12 residues. Trimming stripped 7 bases from V and 7 bases from J, with 11 bases between. In DNA form, the CDR3 reads TGTGCCAGCAACGTTGGGATAAATGAGCAGTTCTTC. Translating gives CASNVGINEQFF.